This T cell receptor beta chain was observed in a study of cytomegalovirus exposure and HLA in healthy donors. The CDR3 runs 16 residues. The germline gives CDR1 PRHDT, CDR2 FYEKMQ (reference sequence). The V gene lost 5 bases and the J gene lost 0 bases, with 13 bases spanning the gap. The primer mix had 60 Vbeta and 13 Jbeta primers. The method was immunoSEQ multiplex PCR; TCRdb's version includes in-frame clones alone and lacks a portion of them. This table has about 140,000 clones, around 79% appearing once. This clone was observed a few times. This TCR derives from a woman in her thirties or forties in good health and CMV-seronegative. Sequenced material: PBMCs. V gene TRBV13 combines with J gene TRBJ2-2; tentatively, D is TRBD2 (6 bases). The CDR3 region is CASSEMRGPNTGELFF. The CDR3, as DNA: TGTGCCAGCAGCGAAATGCGGGGACCGAACACCGGGGAGCTGTTTTTT.